This T cell receptor (beta chain) was found in a study of metastatic and nonmetastatic thyroid tumors. Points from the study as a whole: A significant increase in TCR beta diversity was reportedly seen in malignant thyroid tumors relative to benign nodules, in blood and tumor.

CDR1 and CDR2 (germline): SGHRS, YFSETQ. CDR3 length equals 11 residues. Trimming took 7 bases from V and 2 from J, leaving 6 bases between them. Treatment of any kind had been given to no patient before thyroid surgery. This clone was counted between two and nine times. What it binds is not known. From the PCR reads, TCRdb re-called clones with MiXCR. The sample has tens of thousands of clones; 24% are singletons. The sequenced sample was tumor tissue. This clonotype was obtained from a female donor with papillary thyroid cancer or a benign thyroid nodule (not recorded which). Some clones in this sample may be carry-over from other donors' samples. The V and J genes are TRBV5-1 and TRBJ1-2; perhaps TRBD1 as D (6 bases). The CDR3: CASGTNYGYTF. The DNA of the CDR3 is TGCGCCAGCGGGACAAACTATGGCTACACCTTC.